The 2 T cell receptor beta chains listed next were all sequenced from one sample in a study of cytomegalovirus exposure and HLA in healthy donors. The PCR employed 60 Vbeta primers together with 13 Jbeta primers. Here immunoSEQ multiplex PCR was the method, and the copy in TCRdb shows in-frame clones only, minus some. The sample data list over 50,000 clones. Sequences were obtained from PBMCs. The receptors stem from a man aged 50 to 59 in good health and CMV-seropositive.

The chain combines TRBV6-5 with TRBJ2-7; TRBD2 might be the D (5 bases). Germline values: CDR1 MNHEY, CDR2 SVGAGI. The germline V and J ends were trimmed by 7 bases and 3 bases, with 19 bases remaining between them. This CDR3 region has 15 residues. The CDR3 spells CASMTRASGVYEQYF. CDR3 DNA: TGTGCCAGCATGACCCGGGCCTCCGGGGTCTACGAGCAGTACTTC.

The J gene is TRBJ1-1, the V gene TRBV18; 8 bases fit TRBD1. The ends lost 3 bases at V and 4 bases at J; junction bases unmatched: 10. This CDR3 is built from 16 residues. Germline V gene lookup returns CDR1 KGHSH and CDR2 LQKENI. The CDR3 bases are TGTGCCAGCTCACCTTCAGGACAGGGACAAGGCACTGAAGCTTTCTTT. The encoded protein is CASSPSGQGQGTEAFF.